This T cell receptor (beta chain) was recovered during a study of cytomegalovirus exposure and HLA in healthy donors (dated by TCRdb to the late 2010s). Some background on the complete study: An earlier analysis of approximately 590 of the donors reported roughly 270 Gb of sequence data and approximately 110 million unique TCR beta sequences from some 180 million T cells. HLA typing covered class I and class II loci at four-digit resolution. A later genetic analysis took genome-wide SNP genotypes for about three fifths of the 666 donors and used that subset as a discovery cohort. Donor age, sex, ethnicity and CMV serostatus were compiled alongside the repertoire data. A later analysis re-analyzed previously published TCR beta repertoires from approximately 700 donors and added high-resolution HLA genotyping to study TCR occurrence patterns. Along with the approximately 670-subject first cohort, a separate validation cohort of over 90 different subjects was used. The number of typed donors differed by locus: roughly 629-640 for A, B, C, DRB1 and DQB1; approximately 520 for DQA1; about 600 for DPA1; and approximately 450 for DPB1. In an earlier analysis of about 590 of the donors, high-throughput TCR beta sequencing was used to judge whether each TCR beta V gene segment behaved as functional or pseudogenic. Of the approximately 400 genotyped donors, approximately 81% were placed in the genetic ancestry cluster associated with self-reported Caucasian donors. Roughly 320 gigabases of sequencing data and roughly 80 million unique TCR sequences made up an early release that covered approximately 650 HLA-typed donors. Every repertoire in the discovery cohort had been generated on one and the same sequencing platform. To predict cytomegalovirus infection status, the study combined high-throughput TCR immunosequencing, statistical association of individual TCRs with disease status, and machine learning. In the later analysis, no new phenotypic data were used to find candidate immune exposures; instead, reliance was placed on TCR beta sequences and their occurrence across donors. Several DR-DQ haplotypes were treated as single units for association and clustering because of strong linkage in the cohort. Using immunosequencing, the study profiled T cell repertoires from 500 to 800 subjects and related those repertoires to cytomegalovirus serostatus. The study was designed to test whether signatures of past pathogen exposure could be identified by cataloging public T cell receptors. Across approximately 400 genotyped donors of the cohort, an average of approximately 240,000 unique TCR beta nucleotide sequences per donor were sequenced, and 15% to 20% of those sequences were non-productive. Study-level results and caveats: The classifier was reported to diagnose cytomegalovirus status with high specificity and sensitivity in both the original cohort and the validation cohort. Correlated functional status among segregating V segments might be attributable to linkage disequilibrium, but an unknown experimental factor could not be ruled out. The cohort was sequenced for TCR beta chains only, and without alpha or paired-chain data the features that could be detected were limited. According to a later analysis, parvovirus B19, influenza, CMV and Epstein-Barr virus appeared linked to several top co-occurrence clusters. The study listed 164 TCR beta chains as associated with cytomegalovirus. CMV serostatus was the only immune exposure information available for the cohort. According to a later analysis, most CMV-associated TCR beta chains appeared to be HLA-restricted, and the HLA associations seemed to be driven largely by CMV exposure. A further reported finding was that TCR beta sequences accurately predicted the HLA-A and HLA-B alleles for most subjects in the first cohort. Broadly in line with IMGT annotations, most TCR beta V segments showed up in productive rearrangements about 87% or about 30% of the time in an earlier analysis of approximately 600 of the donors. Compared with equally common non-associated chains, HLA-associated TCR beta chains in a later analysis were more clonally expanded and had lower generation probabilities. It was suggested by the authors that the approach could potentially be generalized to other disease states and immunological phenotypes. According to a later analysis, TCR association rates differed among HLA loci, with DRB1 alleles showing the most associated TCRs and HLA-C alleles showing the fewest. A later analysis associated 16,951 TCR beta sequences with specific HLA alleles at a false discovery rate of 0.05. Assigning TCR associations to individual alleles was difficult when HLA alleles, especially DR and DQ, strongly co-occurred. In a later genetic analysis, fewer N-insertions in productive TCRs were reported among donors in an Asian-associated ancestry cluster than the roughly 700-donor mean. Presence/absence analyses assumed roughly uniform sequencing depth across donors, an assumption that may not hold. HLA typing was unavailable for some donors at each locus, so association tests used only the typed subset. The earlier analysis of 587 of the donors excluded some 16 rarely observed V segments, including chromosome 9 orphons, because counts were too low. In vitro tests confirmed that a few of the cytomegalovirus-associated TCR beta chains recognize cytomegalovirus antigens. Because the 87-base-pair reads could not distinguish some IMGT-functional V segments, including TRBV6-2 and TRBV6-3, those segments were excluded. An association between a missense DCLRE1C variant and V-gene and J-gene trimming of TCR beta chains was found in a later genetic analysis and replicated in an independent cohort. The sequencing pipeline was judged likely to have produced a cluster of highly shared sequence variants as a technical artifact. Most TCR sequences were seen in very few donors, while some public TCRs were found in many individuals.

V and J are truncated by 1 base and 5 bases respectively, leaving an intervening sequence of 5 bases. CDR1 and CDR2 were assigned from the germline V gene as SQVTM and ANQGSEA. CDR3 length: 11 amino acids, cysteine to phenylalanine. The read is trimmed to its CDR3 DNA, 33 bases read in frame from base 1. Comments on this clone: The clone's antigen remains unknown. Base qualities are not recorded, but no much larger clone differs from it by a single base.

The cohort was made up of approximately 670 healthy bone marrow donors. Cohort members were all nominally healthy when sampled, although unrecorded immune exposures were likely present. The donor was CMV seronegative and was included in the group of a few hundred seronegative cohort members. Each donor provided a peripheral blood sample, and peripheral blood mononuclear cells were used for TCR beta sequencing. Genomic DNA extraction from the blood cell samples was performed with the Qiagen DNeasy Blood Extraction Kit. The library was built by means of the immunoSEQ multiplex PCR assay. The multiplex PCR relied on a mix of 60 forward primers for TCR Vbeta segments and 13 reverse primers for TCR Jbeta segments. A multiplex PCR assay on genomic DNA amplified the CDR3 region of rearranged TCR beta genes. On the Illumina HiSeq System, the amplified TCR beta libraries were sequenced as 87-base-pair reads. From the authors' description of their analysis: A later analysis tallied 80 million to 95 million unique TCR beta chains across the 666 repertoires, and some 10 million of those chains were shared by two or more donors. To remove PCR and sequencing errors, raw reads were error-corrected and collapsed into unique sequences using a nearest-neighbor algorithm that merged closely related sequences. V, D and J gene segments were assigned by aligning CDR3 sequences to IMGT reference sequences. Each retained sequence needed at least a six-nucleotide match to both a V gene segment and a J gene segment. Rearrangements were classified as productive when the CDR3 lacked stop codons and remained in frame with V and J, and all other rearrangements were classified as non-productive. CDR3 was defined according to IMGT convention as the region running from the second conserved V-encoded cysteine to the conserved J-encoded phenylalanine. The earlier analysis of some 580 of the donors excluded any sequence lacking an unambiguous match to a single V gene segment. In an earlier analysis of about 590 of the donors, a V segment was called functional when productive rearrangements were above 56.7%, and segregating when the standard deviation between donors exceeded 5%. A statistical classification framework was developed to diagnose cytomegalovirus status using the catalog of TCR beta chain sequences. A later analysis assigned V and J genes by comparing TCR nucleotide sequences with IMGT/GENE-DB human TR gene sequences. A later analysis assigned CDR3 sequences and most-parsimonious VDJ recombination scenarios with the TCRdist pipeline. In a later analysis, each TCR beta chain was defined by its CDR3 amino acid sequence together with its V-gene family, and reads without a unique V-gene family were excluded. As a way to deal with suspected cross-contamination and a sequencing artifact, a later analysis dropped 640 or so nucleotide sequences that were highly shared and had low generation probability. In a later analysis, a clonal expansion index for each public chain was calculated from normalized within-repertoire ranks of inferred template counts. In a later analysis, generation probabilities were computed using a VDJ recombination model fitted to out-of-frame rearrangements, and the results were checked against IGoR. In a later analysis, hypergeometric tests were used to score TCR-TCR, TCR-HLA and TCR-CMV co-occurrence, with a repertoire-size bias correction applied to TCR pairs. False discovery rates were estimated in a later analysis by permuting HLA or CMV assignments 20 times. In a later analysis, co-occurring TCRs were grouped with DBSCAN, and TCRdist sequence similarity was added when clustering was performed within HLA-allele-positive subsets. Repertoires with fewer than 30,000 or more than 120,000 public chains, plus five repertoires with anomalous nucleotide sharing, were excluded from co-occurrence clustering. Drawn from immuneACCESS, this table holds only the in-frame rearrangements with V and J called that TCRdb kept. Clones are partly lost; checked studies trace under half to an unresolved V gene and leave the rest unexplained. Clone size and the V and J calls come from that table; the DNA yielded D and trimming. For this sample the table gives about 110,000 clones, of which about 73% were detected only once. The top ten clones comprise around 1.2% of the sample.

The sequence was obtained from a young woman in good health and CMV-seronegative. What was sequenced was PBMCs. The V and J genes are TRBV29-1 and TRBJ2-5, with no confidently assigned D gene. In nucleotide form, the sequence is TGCAGCGTTGAAGTCCGGGAGACCCAGTACTTC. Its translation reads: CSVEVRETQYF.